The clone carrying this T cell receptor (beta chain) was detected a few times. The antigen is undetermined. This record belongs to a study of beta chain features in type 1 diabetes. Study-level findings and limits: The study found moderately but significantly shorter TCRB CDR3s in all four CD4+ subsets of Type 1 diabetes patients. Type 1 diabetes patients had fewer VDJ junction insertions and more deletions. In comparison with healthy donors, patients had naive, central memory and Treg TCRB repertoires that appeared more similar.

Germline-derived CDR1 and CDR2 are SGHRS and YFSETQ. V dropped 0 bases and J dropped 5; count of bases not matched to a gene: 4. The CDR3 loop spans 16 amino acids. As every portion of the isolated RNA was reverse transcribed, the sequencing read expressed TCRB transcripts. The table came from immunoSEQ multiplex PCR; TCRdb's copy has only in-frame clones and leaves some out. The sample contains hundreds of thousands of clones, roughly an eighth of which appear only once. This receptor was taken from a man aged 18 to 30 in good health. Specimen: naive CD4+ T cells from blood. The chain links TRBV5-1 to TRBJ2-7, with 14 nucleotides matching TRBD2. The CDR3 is CASSLAGTSGSHEQYF. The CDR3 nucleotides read TGCGCCAGCAGCTTGGCCGGGACTAGCGGGAGTCACGAGCAGTACTTC.